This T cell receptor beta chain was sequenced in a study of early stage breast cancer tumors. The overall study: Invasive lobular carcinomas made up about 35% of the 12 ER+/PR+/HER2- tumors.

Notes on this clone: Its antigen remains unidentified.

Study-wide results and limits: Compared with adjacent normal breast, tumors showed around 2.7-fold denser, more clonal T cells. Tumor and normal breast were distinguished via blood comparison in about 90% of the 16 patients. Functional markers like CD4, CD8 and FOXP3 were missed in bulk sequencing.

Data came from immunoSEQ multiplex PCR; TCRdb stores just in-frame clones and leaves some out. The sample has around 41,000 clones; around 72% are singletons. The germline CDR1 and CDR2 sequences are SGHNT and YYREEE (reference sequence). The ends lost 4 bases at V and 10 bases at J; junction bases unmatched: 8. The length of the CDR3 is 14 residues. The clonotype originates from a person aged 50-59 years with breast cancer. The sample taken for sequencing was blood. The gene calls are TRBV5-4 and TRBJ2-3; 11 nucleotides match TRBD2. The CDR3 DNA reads TGTGCCAGCAGCGTTAGCGGGGGGGACGGTCCGCAGTATTTT. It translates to CASSVSGGDGPQYF.